Listed here is a single TCR beta chain. Its antigen remains unidentified. It has no much larger one-base neighbor in the sample; base qualities were not kept. Relative to germline, V is 10 bases shorter and J is 7 bases shorter, with 17 bases between their ends. The CDR3 goes from the cysteine to the phenylalanine over 13 residues. The retained sequence is limited to the CDR3, 39 bases, with the frame set at the first base. The sample belongs to a study of post-analysis software for immune sequencing data (dated by TCRdb to about 2015). As for the study more broadly: The recorded disease courses included relapsing-remitting, secondary progressive and progressive-relapsing multiple sclerosis, and some patients had no subtype annotation. A subset of samples was prepared in parallel using single-end sample barcoding, then pooled and co-amplified after Illumina adapter ligation. The patient repertoires were set against approximately 10 previously published healthy control repertoires from donors whose ages ranged from about 6 to 25 years.

To demonstrate the VDJtools post-analysis software, TCR beta repertoires were profiled from the peripheral blood of about 14 young patients with multiple sclerosis. Multiple sclerosis patients were children and adolescents aged roughly 6 to 16 years. Library method: PCR. TCRdb records Illumina HiSeq 2500 as the sequencer. To reduce PCR and sequencing biases, unique molecular identifiers were incorporated into the TCR beta cDNA libraries. About 500,000 cDNA molecules were obtained for every 1 to 10 million input T cells, so each molecule roughly corresponded to one T cell. The patient libraries were prepared and sequenced using the same protocol as the earlier healthy control dataset. Samples belonging to the same batch were prepared together, multiplexed and sequenced on a shared HiSeq lane. From the authors' description of their analysis: MIGEC was used to process the raw barcoded reads, and molecular identifier groups with only a single read were discarded before consensus assembly and CDR3 extraction. Clonotype tables were post-analysed with VDJtools, and diversity was normalized by down-sampling all datasets to the smallest sample size. To correct batch-related cross-sample contamination, repertoire overlap clustering matched CDR3 amino acid sequences but not nucleotide sequences. TCRdb reprocessing: public reads trimmed at Q25 with fastp, clones called with MiXCR, in-frame beta chains kept. Each entry is one CDR3 protein sequence, shown with its most common DNA and genes. The authors' filters were not applied to this entry. Recorded for this sample are fewer than 900,000 distinct CDR3 sequences; 35% to 55% of them occurred a single time. The ten largest clones capture just under 5% of the sample.

Beyond this particular receptor, the publication reports: Compared with controls, multiple sclerosis patients had significantly lower normalized Chao1 diversity, a finding suggesting substantial peripheral T-cell clonal expansion. Significantly higher frequencies in patients than in controls were found for five or six TRBV segments, including TRBV5-6, TRBV5-1 and TRBV20-1. Strong co-clustering of samples prepared in the same batch was shown by direct clustering with F measure, prompting a batch-effect correction. The multiple sclerosis patient group was slightly younger than the control group.

The chain uses TRBV12-3 or TRBV12-4 and TRBJ2-1; the D gene cannot be resolved beyond TRBD1 or TRBD2, each matching 6 bases. The TCR sequence derives from a girl aged 5 to 17 with multiple sclerosis. Material for sequencing was blood. The CDR3 in this case is CATKEGVRNEQFF. In nucleotides, the sequence is TGTGCCACCAAGGAGGGGGTCCGGAATGAGCAGTTCTTC.